This T cell receptor (beta chain) was recorded in a study of breast tumors, draining lymph nodes, adjacent tissues. Study results and caveats: Compared with lymph nodes, tumors were less diverse; compared with nontumor tissue, more. Tumor T cell lymph node origin was a supported hypothesis, not proven.

MiXCR, applied by TCRdb to the multiplex PCR reads, yields one record per CDR3 protein. The sample lists 200,000 to 300,000 distinct CDR3 sequences; about 30% were seen once. The CDR3 extends over 24 amino acids. V shed 5 bases and J shed 0 bases, with 43 bases lying between them. Germline V CDR1 and CDR2: SQVTM, ANQGSEA. Regarding this clonotype: Its antigen is not known.

Breast cancer patients provided tissue from their axillary draining lymph nodes. The TCR comes from a female donor with breast cancer. Some clones in this sample may be carry-over from other donors' samples. The V gene is TRBV29-1, the J gene TRBJ2-5; either TRBD1 or TRBD2 may fit D (6 bases each). The sample comprised axillary lymph node tissue. Here the CDR3 DNA reads TGCAGCGTTACGAGACTGCGCTCGGGTTTTTGTGCGGGGCTCGGGGGCCGTGACCAAGAGACCCAGTACTTC. Residues: CSVTRLRSGFCAGLGGRDQETQYF.